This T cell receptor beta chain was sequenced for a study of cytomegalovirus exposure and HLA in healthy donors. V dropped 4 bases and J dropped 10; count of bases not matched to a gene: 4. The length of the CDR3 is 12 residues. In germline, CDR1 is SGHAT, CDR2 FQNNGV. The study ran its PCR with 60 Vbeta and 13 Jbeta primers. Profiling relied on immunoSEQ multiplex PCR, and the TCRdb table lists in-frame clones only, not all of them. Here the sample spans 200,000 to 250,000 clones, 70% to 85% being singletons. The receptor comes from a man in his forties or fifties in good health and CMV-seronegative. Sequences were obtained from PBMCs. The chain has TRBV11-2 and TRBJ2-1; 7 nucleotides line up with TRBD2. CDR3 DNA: TGTGCCAGCAGCTCGCCGGGACTAGAGCAGTTCTTC. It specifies CASSSPGLEQFF.